This T cell receptor beta chain was recorded in a study of T cells and Merkel cell carcinoma outcomes. Findings and limits, study-wide: In Merkel cell carcinoma, repertoire and T-cell density reportedly predicted outcomes.

Trimming cost V 0 bases and J 5 bases, with 11 bases left between them. Germline CDR1 SGHNT, CDR2 YYREEE (reference sequence). CDR3 length: 14 amino acids. Comment on this clone: The antigen is undetermined.

The repertoire was sequenced with immunoSEQ multiplex PCR; TCRdb's copy has only in-frame clones and lacks some. Among about 15,000 clones listed, 85% to 90% were seen once. The TCR originated in a human donor with Merkel cell carcinoma. The source material was tumor tissue from Merkel cell carcinoma. The chain is built from TRBV5-4 and TRBJ2-5, with D possibly TRBD2 on 7 matching bases. CDR3 bases: TGTGCCAGCAGCTTGGGGGAGGGGGAGGAGACCCAGTACTTC. It yields the protein CASSLGEGEETQYF.